These 18 T cell receptor beta chains originate from one sample sequenced in a study of cytomegalovirus exposure and HLA in healthy donors. Assay used: immunoSEQ multiplex PCR; TCRdb lists only in-frame clones, some missing. The sample includes 100,000 or so clones, around 87% of them seen just once. Specimen: PBMCs. The source of these receptors is a woman younger than 35 in good health and CMV-seropositive.

The chain carries TRBV7-2 and TRBJ2-1; 7 nucleotides agree with TRBD1. V trimming: 1 base; J trimming: 0 bases; junction bases outside the gene matches: 0. The germline V gene encodes CDR1 SGHTA and CDR2 FQGNSA. The CDR3 is 15 amino acids. The CDR3 sequence: CASSLDRGSYNEQFF. Written as DNA, the CDR3 is TGTGCCAGCAGCTTAGACAGGGGCTCCTACAATGAGCAGTTCTTC.

The J gene is TRBJ1-1, the V gene TRBV19; perhaps TRBD1 as D (5 bases). V was cut by 6 bases and J by 4 bases, with 12 bases left in between. CDR1 LNHDA and CDR2 SQIVND come from the germline V gene (reference sequence). The CDR3 has 13 residues. The CDR3 DNA is TGTGCCAGTAGCCCGACCGGGGGCACTGAAGCTTTCTTT. Translating gives CASSPTGGTEAFF.

The gene calls are TRBV7-9 and TRBJ2-3; maybe TRBD2 (6 bases). The germline V gene has CDR1 SEHNR and CDR2 FQNEAQ (reference sequence). Trimming pared 5 bases from V and 6 bases from J, leaving 18 bases between. The CDR3 runs 15 residues. The CDR3 nucleotides are TGTGCCAGCAGCCCTTTGAGGTTAGGGAGGGATACGCAGTATTTT. Translating it yields CASSPLRLGRDTQYF.

CDR3 sequence: CASSLVGEQETQYF. The CDR3 DNA follows: TGTGCCAGCAGCTTGGTAGGGGAACAAGAGACCCAGTACTTC. The chain employs TRBV7-6 and TRBJ2-5; D perhaps matches TRBD1 (5 bases). Germline V gene lookup returns CDR1 SGHVS and CDR2 FNYEAQ. This CDR3 has 14 residues. V was shortened by 3 bases and J by 2 bases, with 10 bases between the two germline ends.

This chain uses TRBV19 with TRBJ1-5; D is unclear. The CDR3 contains 15 residues. V was shortened by 2 bases and J by 2 bases, with 10 bases between the two germline ends. Germline loops: CDR1 LNHDA, CDR2 SQIVND (reference sequence). The chain's CDR3 is CASSIQDSGNQPQHF. DNA for the CDR3: TGTGCCAGTAGTATACAGGACTCGGGCAATCAGCCCCAGCATTTT.

The CDR3 reads CASSFYGRDSTGELFF. CDR3 in DNA: TGTGCCAGCAGCTTTTACGGGAGGGATAGCACCGGGGAGCTGTTTTTT. This sequence joins TRBV7-3 and TRBJ2-2; 8 bases are a match to TRBD2. The CDR3 contains 16 residues. Germline CDR1 SGHTA, CDR2 FQGTGA. The V and J ends lost 3 bases and 4 bases, in that order; junction bases with no gene match: 7.

The J gene is TRBJ2-2, the V gene TRBV6-1; TRBD2 is a possible D gene (6 bases). CDR1 and CDR2 from the germline V gene are MNHNS and SASEGT. The CDR3 is 16 residues long. V lost 4 bases and J lost 4, with 16 bases in between. The CDR3: CASSAQPGLPTGELFF. The CDR3 DNA sequence: TGTGCCAGCAGTGCCCAACCGGGACTTCCCACCGGGGAGCTGTTTTTT.

The rearrangement joins TRBV9 to TRBJ1-4; tentative D call: TRBD1 (5 bases). Germline assignment: CDR1 SGDLS and CDR2 YYNGEE. The V gene lost 5 bases and the J gene lost 5 bases, with 16 bases spanning the gap. The CDR3 length is 15 residues. CDR3 loop: CASSFSGSFNEKLFF. In nucleotides, the CDR3 is TGTGCCAGCAGTTTTTCAGGGTCCTTCAATGAAAAACTGTTTTTT.

The chain recombines TRBV28 with TRBJ1-1; D gene uncertain. CDR1 is MDHEN and CDR2 is SYDVKM in the germline V gene. V was shortened by 4 bases and J by 5 bases, with 11 bases between the two germline ends. This CDR3 has 13 residues. CDR3 protein: CASSSPSWTEAFF. Written as DNA, the CDR3 is TGTGCCAGCAGTTCACCCAGTTGGACTGAAGCTTTCTTT.

The chain recombines TRBV2 with TRBJ2-5; 7 bases align to TRBD1. The germline CDR1 and CDR2 sequences are SNHLY and FYNNEI. Losses at the gene ends were 8 bases for V and 5 bases for J; bases not matched to a gene: 8. CDR3 length: 13 residues. The CDR3 DNA reads as TGTGCCAGCGTGACAGGGCGGGTGGAGACCCAGTACTTC. It encodes CASVTGRVETQYF. Variable domain in full (rest from reference TRBV2 and TRBJ2-5): EPEVTQTPSHQVTQMGQEVILRCVPISNHLYFYWYRQILGQKVEFLVSFYNNEISEKSEIFDDQFSVERPDGSNFTLKIRSTKLEDSAMYFCASVTGRVETQYFGPGTRLLVL.

The rearrangement joins TRBV27 to TRBJ1-6, with 7 nucleotides matching TRBD1. Looked up from germline, CDR1 is MNHEY and CDR2 is SMNVEV (reference sequence). With 1 base clipped from V and 7 bases from J, the junction kept 7 bases outside the gene matches. This CDR3 comprises 16 residues. The CDR3 nucleotides read TGTGCCAGCAGTTTATTCTCGACAGGGCGAAATTCACCCCTCCACTTT. It specifies CASSLFSTGRNSPLHF.

This clone has only one observation. The CDR3 region has the DNA TGCAGCGCCCGGGCTTTGGGAGCCTACGAGCAGTACTTC. Translated, it gives CSARALGAYEQYF. V usage is TRBV29-1 and J usage is TRBJ2-7, with D possibly TRBD2 on 5 matching bases. Trimming shortened V by 7 bases and J by 2 bases, and 15 bases separated the two germline ends. Looked up from germline, CDR1 is SQVTM and CDR2 is ANQGSEA. This CDR3 has 13 residues.

V gene TRBV6-1 combines with J gene TRBJ1-1, with 7 bases that match TRBD1. The CDR3 extends over 14 amino acids. Germline loops: CDR1 MNHNS, CDR2 SASEGT. V trimming: 2 bases; J trimming: 1 base; junction bases outside the gene matches: 1. CDR3 region: CASSEHRGNTEAFF. The CDR3 region has the DNA TGTGCCAGCAGTGAACACAGGGGGAACACTGAAGCTTTCTTT.

The V gene is TRBV7-2, the J gene TRBJ1-2; possible D gene TRBD1, 5 bases. There are 13 residues in the CDR3. Trimming left V 4 bases short and J 1 base short, with 7 bases between. Germline lookup yields CDR1 SGHTA and CDR2 FQGNSA. The chain's CDR3 is CASSWDFNYGYTF. CDR3 sequence (DNA): TGTGCCAGCAGCTGGGACTTTAACTATGGCTACACCTTC.

This clone was observed a single time. The chain employs TRBV9 and TRBJ2-5, with D possibly being TRBD1 (6 bases). Germline V gene data show CDR1 as SGDLS and CDR2 as YYNGEE. The CDR3 is 14 amino acids. With 0 bases removed from V and 2 bases from J, the gap between germline ends came to 8 bases. The CDR3 spells CASSVAQGQETQYF. The CDR3 bases are TGTGCCAGCAGCGTAGCACAGGGTCAAGAGACCCAGTACTTC.

The chain is built from TRBV7-6 and TRBJ2-3; D possibly corresponds to TRBD2 (5 bases). CDR1 and CDR2 from the germline V gene are SGHVS and FNYEAQ. V lost 5 bases to trimming and J lost 2 bases, with 8 bases between them. The CDR3 spans 13 residues. The CDR3 loop is CASSLRDTDTQYF. CDR3 coding DNA: TGTGCCAGCAGCCTCCGGGACACAGATACGCAGTATTTT.

CDR3 loop: CASSFMLAGGECEQYF. CDR3 coding DNA: TGTGCCAGCAGTTTCATGCTAGCGGGAGGGGAGTGCGAGCAGTACTTC. This sequence joins TRBV28 and TRBJ2-7; 12 bases are a match to TRBD2. Per the germline V gene, CDR1 is MDHEN and CDR2 is SYDVKM. Unmatched junction bases numbered 9, after V lost 3 bases and J lost 6 bases. CDR3 size: 16 residues.

The chain is built from TRBV6-1 and TRBJ1-5, with a possible D match to TRBD1 (5 bases). V gave up 5 bases and J gave up 4 bases, with 15 bases separating them. Germline CDR1 reads MNHNS; CDR2 reads SASEGT. The CDR3 is made up of 15 amino acids. The CDR3, as DNA: TGTGCCAGCAGTCGGGACTTAACCGTAAATCAGCCCCAGCATTTT. This encodes CASSRDLTVNQPQHF.